This T cell receptor beta chain was recorded in a study of blood T cell repertoires in COVID-19. The sample holds a few counts of this clone. Recruits, aged about 18 to 95 years, lived in 20 to 30 US areas. The table came from immunoSEQ multiplex PCR; TCRdb's copy has only in-frame clones and leaves some out. The sample carries around 230,000 clones, under 90% recorded once. This TCR derives from a woman under 40 with acute COVID-19. Sequenced input: PBMCs or T cells enriched from blood (not recorded which).

CDR3 nucleotides: TGTGCCAGCAGTTTATACGGGGAGGATCAGCCCCAGCATTTT. Amino acids: CASSLYGEDQPQHF. V gene TRBV28 combines with J gene TRBJ1-5; no clear D. Germline loops: CDR1 MDHEN, CDR2 SYDVKM. The V and J ends lost 1 base and 5 bases respectively, with 9 bases between them. This CDR3 region has 14 residues.